This TCR beta chain was recorded in a study of tumor-infiltrating lymphocytes in primary liver carcinoma. Background on the study: The cohort included men and women aged 30 to 69 years. Findings and caveats of the study: Tumor-blood pairs (like tumor-adjacent pairs) overlapped less than tumor region pairs did.

Total RNA amounting to about 520 ng was the source from which TCR beta cDNA was made with a constant-region primer. Library construction for TCR beta comprised three nested multiplex PCR rounds performed with slightly modified ARM-PCR. Primers for the first two PCR rounds were TRBV1-TRBV30 forward primers and a C-beta reverse primer (approximately 10 cycles per round). TCRdb itself ran the multiplex PCR reads through MiXCR, one entry per CDR3 protein. The table lists roughly 330,000 distinct CDR3 sequences, less than 70% of them singletons, with under 8% in the top ten. The CDR3 totals 16 residues. Germline V gene data show CDR1 as MGHRA and CDR2 as YSYEKL. Notes on this clonotype: What it recognizes is unknown. One end of the junction is discordant with germline, which a read error may explain.

Germline DNA was extracted too, while blood RNA derived from unsorted whole blood. Sequenced input: peripheral blood. The chain recombines TRBV4-1 with TRBJ2-7; D might be TRBD1 (5 bases). The TCR was taken from a man aged 40-55 years with primary liver carcinoma and hepatitis B virus infection. CDR3 loop: CAGSREISGTGYEQYF. The DNA for the CDR3 is TGCGCCGGCAGCCGAGAAATATCAGGCACAGGCTACGAGCAGTACTTC.